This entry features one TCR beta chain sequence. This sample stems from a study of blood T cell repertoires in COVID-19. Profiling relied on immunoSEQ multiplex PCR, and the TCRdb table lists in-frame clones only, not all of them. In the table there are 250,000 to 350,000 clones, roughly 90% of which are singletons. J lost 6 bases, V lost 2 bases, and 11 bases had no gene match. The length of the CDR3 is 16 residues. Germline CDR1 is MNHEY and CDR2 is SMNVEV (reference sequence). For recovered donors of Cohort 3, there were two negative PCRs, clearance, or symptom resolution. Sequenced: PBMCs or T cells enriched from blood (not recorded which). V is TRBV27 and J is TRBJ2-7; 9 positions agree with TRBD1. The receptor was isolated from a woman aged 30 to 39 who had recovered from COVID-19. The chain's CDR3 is CASSLGRPGTGSEQYF. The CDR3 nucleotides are TGTGCCAGCAGTTTAGGCCGTCCCGGGACAGGGAGCGAGCAGTACTTC.